This TCR beta chain appears in the sequencing data of a study of OX40 agonist ivuxolimab in advanced cancers. Context from the whole study: Ivuxolimab was a fully human IgG2 agonistic monoclonal antibody targeting the costimulatory receptor OX40 (CD134). Peripheral TCRbeta sequencing aimed to test whether ivuxolimab altered TCR sequence diversity and caused clonal T-cell expansion. The monotherapy dose-escalation portion (N ≈ 57 patients) of the phase I ivuxolimab trial is reported in the paper. Intravenous ivuxolimab was administered to patients every 2 weeks at six dose levels: 0.01, 0.1, 0.3, 1.5, 3 and 10 mg/kg. In the dose-escalation cohort, approximately 80% of patients were male, and the mean age was 60 years with a range of roughly 20 to 80. Prior anti-PD-1, anti-PD-L1 or anti-CTLA-4 therapy was permitted, and 40% of dose-escalation patients had received checkpoint inhibitors. Of the roughly 52 dose-escalation patients, hepatocellular carcinoma was present in roughly 19, melanoma in about 15, renal cell carcinoma in 9 and head and neck cancer in 9. Partial responses occurred in three dose-escalation patients, of whom one had hepatocellular carcinoma and two had cutaneous melanoma. Here is what the overall study found, with its caveats: Low levels of normalized T-cell clonal expansion were also seen in some patients who did not respond. Antigen specificity was not determined for the clonally expanded peripheral T cells. At doses from 0.1 to 3.0 mg/kg, clonal expansion was seen in both CD4+ and CD8+ blood T cells between baseline and week 6. In the 0.1-3.0 mg/kg groups, partial responders had among the lowest normalized peripheral clonal expansion, particularly in CD8+ T cells. After ivuxolimab, CD8+ T cells had more expanded clones than CD4+ T cells on average.

A word on this clone: The target of this receptor is not known. Per-nucleotide qualities are absent, and no much larger clonotype sits a single base away.

Patients with autoimmune disease history or receiving systemic immunosuppression were excluded from the trial. Peripheral blood for TCR sequencing was collected from all dose cohorts at baseline, on cycle 4 day 1, and on cycle 7 day 1. Samples came from an open-label, multicenter, first-in-human phase I dose-escalation trial of ivuxolimab. The trial enrolled adults with locally advanced or metastatic head and neck squamous cell, hepatocellular, melanoma or renal cell carcinoma. Before TCR sequencing, CD4+ T cells and CD8+ T cells from peripheral blood were sorted into separate populations. Genomic DNA was extracted from sorted cells for sequencing of the TCRbeta CDR3 region. TCRbeta CDR3 regions were sequenced using the immunoSEQ Assay. In its TCRdb copy, this immuneACCESS table keeps in-frame sequences only and misses some clones. Where compared with another copy, unresolved V genes explain less than half of these, and the others have no known cause. The table for this sample lists tens of thousands of clones; just under 95% of them were counted only once. The ten largest account for about 15% of the sample.

CDR1 and CDR2 are read off the germline V gene (reference sequence) as LNHDA and SQIVND. Compared with germline, V lacks 6 bases and J lacks 6 bases; bases without a gene match: 9. The CDR3, from cysteine to phenylalanine, totals 16 residues. Only the CDR3 region is kept as DNA, spanning 48 bases read in frame from base 1. This TCR derives from an adult with an advanced solid tumor such as melanoma, head and neck, liver or kidney cancer. Specimen: CD4+ or CD8+ T cells sorted from blood, collected in a trial of the OX40 agonist ivuxolimab. The sequence links TRBV19 to TRBJ2-2, with 11 bases in between that match TRBD2. CDR3 reads: CASSPGLAAGPGELFF. The DNA is as follows: TGTGCCAGTAGCCCGGGACTAGCGGCTGGGCCCGGGGAGCTGTTTTTT.